This T cell receptor beta chain is drawn from a study of blood T cell repertoires in COVID-19. At the level of the study: The United States, Italy and Spain were the sources of the acute and convalescent COVID-19 samples.

CDR1 is LNHDA and CDR2 is SQIVND in the germline V gene (reference sequence). This CDR3 has 14 residues. V dropped 4 bases and J dropped 0; count of bases not matched to a gene: 3. The repertoire was sequenced with immunoSEQ multiplex PCR; TCRdb's copy has only in-frame clones and lacks some. Of more than 200,000 clones listed, around 92% are singletons. The clonotype comes from a woman in her 30s with acute COVID-19. Sequencing was performed on PBMCs or T cells enriched from blood (not recorded which). The chain carries TRBV19 and TRBJ2-7; the match to TRBD1 covers 7 bases. CDR3 amino acids: CASSRGTASYEQYF. The CDR3 DNA is TGTGCCAGTAGTAGGGGGACAGCCTCCTACGAGCAGTACTTC. The complete variable domain, with remaining parts taken from reference TRBV19 and TRBJ2-7, reads DGGITQSPKYLFRKEGQNVTLSCEQNLNHDAMYWYRQDPGQGLRLIYYSQIVNDFQKGDIAEGYSVSREKKESFPLTVTSAQKNPTAFYLCASSRGTASYEQYFGPGTRLTVT.